This T cell receptor beta chain was sequenced in a study of shared T cell receptors in the human thymus. The germline V gene has CDR1 MGHRA and CDR2 YSYEKL. Losses at the gene ends were 1 base for V and 5 bases for J; bases not matched to a gene: 17. This CDR3 is built from 19 residues. Produced via immunoSEQ multiplex PCR; TCRdb's table is partial and in-frame only. The data contain about 730,000 clones, 70% to 90% of them singletons. The same data also went into a second study, on human thymus T cells. From that study: Donors consisted of healthy Finnish infants (having corrective surgery for congenital heart defects). Thymic material originated from resections removed in the course of corrective heart surgery.

The clonotype originates from a girl under three years old with a congenital heart defect. Sequencing was done on a sample of thymocytes. The gene calls are TRBV4-1 and TRBJ2-5, with 9 bases aligning to TRBD1. The CDR3 DNA follows: TGCGCCAGCAGCCAAGTGCGGAACCAACAGGGGGCGCTCCGGGAGACCCAGTACTTC. Residues: CASSQVRNQQGALRETQYF.